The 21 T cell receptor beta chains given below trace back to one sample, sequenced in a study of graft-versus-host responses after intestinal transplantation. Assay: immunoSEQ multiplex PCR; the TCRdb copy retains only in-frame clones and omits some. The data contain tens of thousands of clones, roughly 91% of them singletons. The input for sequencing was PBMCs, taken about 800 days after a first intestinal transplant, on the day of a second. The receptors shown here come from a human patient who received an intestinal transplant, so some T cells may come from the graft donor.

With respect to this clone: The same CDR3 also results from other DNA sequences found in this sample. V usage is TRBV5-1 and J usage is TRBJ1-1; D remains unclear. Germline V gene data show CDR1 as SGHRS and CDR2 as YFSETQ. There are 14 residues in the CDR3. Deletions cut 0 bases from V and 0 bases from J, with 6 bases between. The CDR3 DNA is TGCGCCAGCAGCTTGGCTGATTTGAACACTGAAGCTTTCTTT. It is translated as CASSLADLNTEAFF.

CDR3 in amino acids: CASSPRSFDEQFF. The CDR3 DNA reads as TGCGCCAGCAGCCCCCGGTCGTTTGATGAGCAGTTCTTC. The chain couples TRBV5-1 to TRBJ2-1; no reliable D call. V dropped 4 bases and J dropped 8 bases, with 13 bases sitting between them. This CDR3 comprises 13 residues. Germline V gene sequence: CDR1 SGHRS, CDR2 YFSETQ. Based on the CDR3 plus reference TRBV5-1 and TRBJ2-1, the full variable domain is KAGVTQTPRYLIKTRGQQVTLSCSPISGHRSVSWYQQTPGQGLQFLFEYFSETQRNKGNFPGRFSGRQFSNSRSEMNVSTLELGDSALYLCASSPRSFDEQFFGPGTRLTVL.

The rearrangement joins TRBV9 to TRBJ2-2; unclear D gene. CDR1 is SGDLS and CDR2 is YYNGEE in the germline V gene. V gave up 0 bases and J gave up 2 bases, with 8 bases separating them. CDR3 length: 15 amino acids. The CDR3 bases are TGTGCCAGCAGCGTAGGTAACTCTAACACCGGGGAGCTGTTTTTT. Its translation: CASSVGNSNTGELFF.

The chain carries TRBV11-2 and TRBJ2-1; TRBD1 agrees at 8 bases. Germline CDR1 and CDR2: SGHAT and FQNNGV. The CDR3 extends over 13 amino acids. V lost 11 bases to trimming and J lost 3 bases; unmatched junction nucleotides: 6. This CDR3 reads CAARQGNYNEQFF. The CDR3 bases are TGTGCCGCCCGACAGGGGAACTACAATGAGCAGTTCTTC. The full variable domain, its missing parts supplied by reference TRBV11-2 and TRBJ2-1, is EAGVAQSPRYKIIEKRQSVAFWCNPISGHATLYWYQQILGQGPKLLIQFQNNGVVDDSQLPKDRFSAERLKGVDSTLKIQPAKLEDSAVYLCAARQGNYNEQFFGPGTRLTVL.

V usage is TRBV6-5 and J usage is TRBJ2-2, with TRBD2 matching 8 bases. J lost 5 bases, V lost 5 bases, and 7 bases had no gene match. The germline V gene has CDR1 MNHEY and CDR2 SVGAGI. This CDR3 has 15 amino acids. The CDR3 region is CASSPHGGGTGELFF. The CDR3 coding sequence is TGTGCCAGCAGTCCCCACGGGGGGGGGACCGGGGAGCTGTTTTTT.

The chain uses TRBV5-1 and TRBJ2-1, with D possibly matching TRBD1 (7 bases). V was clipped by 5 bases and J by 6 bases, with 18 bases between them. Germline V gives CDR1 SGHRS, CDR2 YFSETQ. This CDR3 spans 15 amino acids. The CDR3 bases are TGCGCCAGCAGGCCGAGGGCAGGGGGAGGCAATGAGCAGTTCTTC. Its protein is CASRPRAGGGNEQFF.

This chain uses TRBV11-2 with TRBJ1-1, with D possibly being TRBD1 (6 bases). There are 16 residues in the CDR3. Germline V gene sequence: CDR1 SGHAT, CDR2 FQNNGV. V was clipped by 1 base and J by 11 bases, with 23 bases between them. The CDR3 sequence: CASSLALGQIAPRAFF. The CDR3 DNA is TGTGCCAGCAGCTTAGCTCTCGGACAGATAGCCCCTAGGGCTTTCTTT.

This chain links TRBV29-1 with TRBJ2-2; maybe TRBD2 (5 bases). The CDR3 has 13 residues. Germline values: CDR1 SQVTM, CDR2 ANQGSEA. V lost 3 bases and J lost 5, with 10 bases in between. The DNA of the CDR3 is TGCAGCGTTGACGAGGGTGGGACCGGGGAGCTGTTTTTT. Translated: CSVDEGGTGELFF.

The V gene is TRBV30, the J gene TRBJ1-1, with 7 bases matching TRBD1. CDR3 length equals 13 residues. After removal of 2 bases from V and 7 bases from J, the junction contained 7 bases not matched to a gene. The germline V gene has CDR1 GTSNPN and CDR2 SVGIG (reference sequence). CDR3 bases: TGTGCCTGGAGTCTGGGAGGGGGCAGTGAAGCTTTCTTT. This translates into CAWSLGGGSEAFF.

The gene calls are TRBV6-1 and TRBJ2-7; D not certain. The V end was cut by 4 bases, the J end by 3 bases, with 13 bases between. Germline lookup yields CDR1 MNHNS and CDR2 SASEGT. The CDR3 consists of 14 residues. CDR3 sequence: CASSAKSLFYEQYF. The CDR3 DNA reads TGTGCCAGCAGTGCCAAGTCGCTCTTCTACGAGCAGTACTTC.

CDR3 residues: CASSPRAGNTEAFF. CDR3 sequence (DNA): TGTGCCAGCAGCCCCCGGGCGGGGAACACTGAAGCTTTCTTT. The chain combines TRBV11-2 with TRBJ1-1; D not resolved. The CDR3 runs 14 residues. V lost 5 bases, J lost 1 base, and 11 bases lay in between. Germline CDR1 and CDR2: SGHAT and FQNNGV.

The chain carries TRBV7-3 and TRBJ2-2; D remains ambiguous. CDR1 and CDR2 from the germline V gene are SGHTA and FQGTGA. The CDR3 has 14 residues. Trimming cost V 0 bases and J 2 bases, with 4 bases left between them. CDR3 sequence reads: CASSLTGNTGELFF. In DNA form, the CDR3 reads TGTGCCAGCAGCTTAACCGGAAACACCGGGGAGCTGTTTTTT.

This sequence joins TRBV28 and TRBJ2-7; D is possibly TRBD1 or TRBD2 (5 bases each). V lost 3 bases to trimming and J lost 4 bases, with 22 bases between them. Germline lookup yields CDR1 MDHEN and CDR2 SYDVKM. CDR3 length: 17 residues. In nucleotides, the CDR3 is TGTGCCAGCAGTTTCGGGACCCGAAAGTTGAAAGAGTACGAGCAGTACTTC. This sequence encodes CASSFGTRKLKEYEQYF.

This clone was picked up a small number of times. The CDR3 here is CASFEAGGPGDTQYF. The CDR3, as DNA: TGTGCCAGCTTTGAAGCGGGAGGGCCTGGAGATACGCAGTATTTT. This chain joins TRBV2 and TRBJ2-3; 10 positions match TRBD2. Germline V gene data show CDR1 as SNHLY and CDR2 as FYNNEI. This CDR3 is 15 amino acids long. Unmatched junction bases numbered 10, after V lost 8 bases and J lost 5 bases.

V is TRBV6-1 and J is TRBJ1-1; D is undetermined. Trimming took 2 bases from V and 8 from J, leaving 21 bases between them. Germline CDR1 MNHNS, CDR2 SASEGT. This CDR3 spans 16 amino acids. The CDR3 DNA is TGTGCCAGCAGTGAACATCTTGCCGGGGAGGGTTTGGAAGCTTTCTTT. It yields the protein CASSEHLAGEGLEAFF.

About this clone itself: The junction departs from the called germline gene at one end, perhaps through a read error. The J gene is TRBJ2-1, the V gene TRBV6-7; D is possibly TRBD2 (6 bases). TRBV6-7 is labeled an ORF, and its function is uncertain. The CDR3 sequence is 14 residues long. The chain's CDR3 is CAGSGWGGDNEQFF. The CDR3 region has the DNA TGTGCCGGCAGTGGCTGGGGCGGGGACAATGAGCAGTTCTTC.

The CDR3, as DNA: TGTGCCAGCAGTTGGGCAGGGAGCGTTTATGGCTACACCTTC. As protein: CASSWAGSVYGYTF. This chain uses TRBV27 with TRBJ1-2, with D perhaps matching TRBD1 (5 bases). This CDR3 comprises 14 residues. The germline gives CDR1 MNHEY, CDR2 SMNVEV (reference sequence). V was clipped by 4 bases and J by 5 bases, with 14 bases between them.

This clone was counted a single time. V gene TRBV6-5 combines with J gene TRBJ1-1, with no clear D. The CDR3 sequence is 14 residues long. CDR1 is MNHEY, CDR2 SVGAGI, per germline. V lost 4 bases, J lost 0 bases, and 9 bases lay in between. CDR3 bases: TGTGCCAGCAGTTCTACACAGATGAACACTGAAGCTTTCTTT. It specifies CASSSTQMNTEAFF.

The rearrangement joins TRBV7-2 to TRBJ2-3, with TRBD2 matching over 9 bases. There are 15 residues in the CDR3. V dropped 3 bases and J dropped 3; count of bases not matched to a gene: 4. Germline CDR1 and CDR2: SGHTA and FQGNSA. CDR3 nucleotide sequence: TGTGCCAGCAGCTTGAGGCTAGCGGGGACAGATACGCAGTATTTT. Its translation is CASSLRLAGTDTQYF.

The CDR3 sequence is CASSIVAGREEETQYF. The DNA for the CDR3 is TGTGCCAGTAGTATAGTGGCAGGGAGGGAGGAAGAGACCCAGTACTTC. V and J are TRBV19 and TRBJ2-5; TRBD2 aligns across 7 bases. The germline V gene encodes CDR1 LNHDA and CDR2 SQIVND (reference sequence). This CDR3 is built from 16 residues. Germline trimming cut 1 base from V and 3 bases from J; bases unmatched to any gene: 8.

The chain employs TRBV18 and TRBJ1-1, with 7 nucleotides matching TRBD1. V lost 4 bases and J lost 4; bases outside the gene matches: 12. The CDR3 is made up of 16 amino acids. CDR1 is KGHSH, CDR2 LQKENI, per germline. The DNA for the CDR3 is TGTGCCAGCTCACGAGAGGCACAGGGGATTTCCACTGAAGCTTTCTTT. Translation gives CASSREAQGISTEAFF.